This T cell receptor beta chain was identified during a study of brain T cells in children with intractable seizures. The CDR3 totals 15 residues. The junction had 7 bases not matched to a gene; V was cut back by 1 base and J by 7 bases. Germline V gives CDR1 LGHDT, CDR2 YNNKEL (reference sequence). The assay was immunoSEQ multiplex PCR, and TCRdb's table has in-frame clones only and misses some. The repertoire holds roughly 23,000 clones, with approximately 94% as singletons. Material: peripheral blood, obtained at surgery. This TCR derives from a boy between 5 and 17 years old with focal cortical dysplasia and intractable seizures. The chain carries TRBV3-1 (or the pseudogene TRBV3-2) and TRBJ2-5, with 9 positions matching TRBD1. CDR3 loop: CASSQGQGVFATQYF. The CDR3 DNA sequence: TGTGCCAGCAGCCAAGGACAGGGGGTTTTTGCGACCCAGTACTTC.